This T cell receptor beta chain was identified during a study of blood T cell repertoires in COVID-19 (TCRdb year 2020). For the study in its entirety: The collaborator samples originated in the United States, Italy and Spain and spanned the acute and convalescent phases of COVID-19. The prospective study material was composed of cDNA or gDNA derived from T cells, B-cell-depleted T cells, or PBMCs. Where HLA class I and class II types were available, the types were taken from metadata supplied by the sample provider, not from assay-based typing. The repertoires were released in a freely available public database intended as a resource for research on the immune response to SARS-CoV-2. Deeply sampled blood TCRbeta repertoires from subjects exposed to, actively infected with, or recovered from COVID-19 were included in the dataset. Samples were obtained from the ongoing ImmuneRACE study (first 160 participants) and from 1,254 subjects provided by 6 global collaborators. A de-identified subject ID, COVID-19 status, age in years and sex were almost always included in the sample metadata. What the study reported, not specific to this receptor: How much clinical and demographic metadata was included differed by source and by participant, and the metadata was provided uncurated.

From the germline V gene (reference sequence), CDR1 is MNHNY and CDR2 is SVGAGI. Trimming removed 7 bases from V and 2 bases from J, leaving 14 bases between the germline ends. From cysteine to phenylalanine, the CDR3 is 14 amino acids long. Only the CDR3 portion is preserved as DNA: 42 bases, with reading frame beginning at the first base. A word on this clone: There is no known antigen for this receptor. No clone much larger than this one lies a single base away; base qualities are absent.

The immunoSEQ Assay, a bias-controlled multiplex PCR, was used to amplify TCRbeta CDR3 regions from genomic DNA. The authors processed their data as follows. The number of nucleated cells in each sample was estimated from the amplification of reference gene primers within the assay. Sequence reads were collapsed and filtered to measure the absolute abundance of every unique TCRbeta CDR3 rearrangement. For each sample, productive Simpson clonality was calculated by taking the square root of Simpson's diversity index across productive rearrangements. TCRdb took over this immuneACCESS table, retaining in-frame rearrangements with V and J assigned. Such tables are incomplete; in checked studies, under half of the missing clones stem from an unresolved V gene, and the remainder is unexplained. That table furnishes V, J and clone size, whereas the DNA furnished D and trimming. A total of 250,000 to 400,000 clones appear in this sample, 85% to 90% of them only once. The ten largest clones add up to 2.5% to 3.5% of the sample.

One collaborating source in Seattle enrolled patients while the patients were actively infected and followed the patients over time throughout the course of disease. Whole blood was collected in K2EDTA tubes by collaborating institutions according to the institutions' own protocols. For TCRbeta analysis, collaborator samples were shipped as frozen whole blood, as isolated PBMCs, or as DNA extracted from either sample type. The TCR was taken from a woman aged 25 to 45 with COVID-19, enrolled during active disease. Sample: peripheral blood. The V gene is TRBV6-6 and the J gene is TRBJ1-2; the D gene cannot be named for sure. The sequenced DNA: TGTGCCAGCACCCCCGCCGGGGAAAACTATGGCTACACCTTC. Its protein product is CASTPAGENYGYTF.